These T cell receptor beta chains were read from a single sample in a study of CD8 T cells in ankylosing spondylitis. TCRdb itself ran the 5' RACE reads through MiXCR, one entry per CDR3 protein. The table has 450,000 to 550,000 distinct CDR3 sequences, approximately 5.3% seen once. The sample was blood, either unsorted or a sorted T cell fraction (not recorded which). These receptors came from a male donor with ankylosing spondylitis. Both conserved end residues are part of each CDR3. Each record gives: J gene, V gene, clone size, D gene, CDR3 protein, CDR3 DNA. D genes are given only for firm matches. Clone sizes are shown as once, few or many counts, or a class when the clone is expanded.

TRBJ1-1 TRBV10-3 many TRBD1 CAITQTGENTEAFF TGTGCCATCACCCAGACAGGGGAAAACACTGAAGCTTTCTTT
TRBJ2-5 TRBV12-3/TRBV12-4 many . CASTRGGREGGETQYF TGTGCCAGCACCCGCGGGGGCAGGGAGGGAGGAGAGACCCAGTACTTC
TRBJ1-6 TRBV7-2 many . CASSLAGAPNSPLHF TGTGCCAGCAGCTTAGCCGGGGCACCTAATTCACCCCTCCACTTT
TRBJ1-3 TRBV11-2 many . CASSPSGRGNTIYF TGTGCCAGCAGCCCTAGTGGCAGAGGAAACACCATATATTTT
TRBJ1-1 TRBV12-3/TRBV12-4 many . CASSDADRRNTEAFF TGTGCCAGCTCCGACGCCGACAGAAGGAACACTGAAGCTTTCTTT
TRBJ1-3 TRBV20-1 many . CSARVGTTGNTIYF TGCAGTGCTAGGGTGGGGACCACTGGAAACACCATATATTTT
TRBJ2-2 TRBV24-1 many . CATSDTRRRNTGELFF TGTGCCACCAGTGACACCAGACGGAGGAACACCGGGGAGCTGTTTTTT
TRBJ2-5 TRBV3-1 few . CASRSLLASKETQYF TGTGCCAGCAGATCCTTACTAGCATCGAAAGAGACCCAGTACTTC
TRBJ2-1 TRBV12-3/TRBV12-4 many . CASSLGSFYNEQFF TGTGCCAGCAGTTTGGGCTCATTTTACAATGAGCAGTTCTTC
TRBJ2-3 TRBV24-1 many . CATSDQPGQGTDTQYF TGTGCCACCAGTGACCAGCCGGGACAAGGCACAGATACGCAGTATTTT
TRBJ1-6 TRBV7-9 many TRBD1 CASSPRTGNDSPLHF TGTGCCAGCAGCCCCCGGACAGGGAATGATTCACCCCTCCACTTT
TRBJ2-1 TRBV5-1 many . CASRVGGYNEQFF TGCGCCAGCAGAGTGGGGGGCTACAATGAGCAGTTCTTC
TRBJ2-7 TRBV29-1 once TRBD1 CSVGGVPGQGIHEQYF TGCAGCGTTGGCGGGGTTCCGGGACAGGGGATCCACGAGCAGTACTTC
TRBJ2-1 TRBV27 many . CASSPRVVNNEQFF TGTGCCAGCAGTCCCAGAGTGGTCAACAATGAGCAGTTCTTC
TRBJ2-5 TRBV6-5 many . CASSYLAGSQETQYF TGTGCCAGCAGTTACTTGGCAGGGTCCCAAGAGACCCAGTACTTC
TRBJ2-7 TRBV10-3 many TRBD2 CAIRSGISGRVLYEQYF TGTGCCATCAGGAGCGGGATTAGCGGGAGGGTCCTCTACGAGCAGTACTTC
TRBJ2-1 TRBV20-1 few TRBD2 CSARAGTSGTNEQFF TGCAGTGCTAGAGCCGGGACTAGCGGGACTAATGAGCAGTTCTTC
TRBJ1-2 TRBV3-1 many . CASSFFGDPGTNYGYTF TGTGCCAGCAGCTTTTTCGGGGACCCAGGAACTAACTATGGCTACACCTTC